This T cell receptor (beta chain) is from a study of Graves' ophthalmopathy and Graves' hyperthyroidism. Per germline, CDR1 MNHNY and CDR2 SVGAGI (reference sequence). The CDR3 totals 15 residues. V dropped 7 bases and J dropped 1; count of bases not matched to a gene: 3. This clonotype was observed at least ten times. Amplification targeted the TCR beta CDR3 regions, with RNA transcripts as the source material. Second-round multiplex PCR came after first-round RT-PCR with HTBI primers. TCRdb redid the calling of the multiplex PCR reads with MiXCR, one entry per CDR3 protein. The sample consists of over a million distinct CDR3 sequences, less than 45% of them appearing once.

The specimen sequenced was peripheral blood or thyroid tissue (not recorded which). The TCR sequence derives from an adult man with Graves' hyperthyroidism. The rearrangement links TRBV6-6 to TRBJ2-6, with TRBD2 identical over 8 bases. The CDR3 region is CASTREGSGANVLTF. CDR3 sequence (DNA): TGTGCCAGCACTCGGGAGGGTTCTGGGGCCAACGTCCTGACTTTC.